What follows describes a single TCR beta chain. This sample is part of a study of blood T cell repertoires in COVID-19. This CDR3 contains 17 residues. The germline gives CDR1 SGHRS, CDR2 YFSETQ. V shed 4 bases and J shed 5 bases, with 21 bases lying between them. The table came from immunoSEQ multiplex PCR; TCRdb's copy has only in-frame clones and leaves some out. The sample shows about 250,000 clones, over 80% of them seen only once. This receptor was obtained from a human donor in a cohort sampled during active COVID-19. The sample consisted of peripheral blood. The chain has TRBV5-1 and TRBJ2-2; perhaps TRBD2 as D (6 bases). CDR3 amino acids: CASSPRGPFRGTGELFF. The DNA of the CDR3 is TGCGCCAGCAGCCCCCGCGGGCCGTTTCGGGGGACCGGGGAGCTGTTTTTT.